A selection of T cell receptor beta chains follows, all from one sample in a study of T cell changes during pregnancy in multiple sclerosis. Measured with immunoSEQ multiplex PCR; TCRdb has only the in-frame clones, and not every one. Of about 33,000 clones in the sample, about 89% were seen once. This sample comprised CD4+ T cells from peripheral blood mononuclear cells, obtained in the third trimester of pregnancy. Receptor source: a female donor in good health, enrolled as a control in a pregnancy study. The CDR3 runs from the conserved cysteine through the conserved F or W. A D gene is named only where the DNA matches it firmly. Expanded clones get a size class; other rows say once, few or many, or leave the size out.

j_call | clone_size | d_call | v_call | cdr3_nt | cdr3_aa
TRBJ2-7 | NA | TRBD2 | TRBV11-2 | TGTGCCAGCAGCTTAGTGCGGGGGGCCCCAAGCTCCTACGAGCAGTACTTC | CASSLVRGAPSSYEQYF
TRBJ1-2 | NA | NA | TRBV5-4 | TGTGCCAGCAGTTTCGACAGGTCTGTCTATGGCTACACCTTC | CASSFDRSVYGYTF
TRBJ2-3 | NA | NA | TRBV10-3 | TGTGCCATCAGGCAACGGGAAGGGTCAGATACGCAGTATTTT | CAIRQREGSDTQYF
TRBJ1-4 | NA | TRBD1 | TRBV18 | TGTGCCAGCTCACCGGGACAGAATAATGAAAAACTGTTTTTT | CASSPGQNNEKLFF
TRBJ1-1 | NA | NA | TRBV4-1 | TGCGCCAGCAGCCAAGTCGACAGCATGAACACTGAAGCTTTCTTT | CASSQVDSMNTEAFF
TRBJ2-2 | NA | NA | TRBV11-2 | TGTGCCAGCAGCTACTCGGACACCGGGGAGCTGTTTTTT | CASSYSDTGELFF
TRBJ1-5 | NA | NA | TRBV6-6 | TGTGCCAGCAGTTACGTTAGCTTCTCGATGAATCAGCCCCAGCATTTT | CASSYVSFSMNQPQHF
TRBJ1-1 | NA | NA | TRBV5-4 | TGTGCCAGCAGCCAACAGCCAAACACTGAAGCTTTCTTT | CASSQQPNTEAFF
TRBJ1-2 | NA | NA | TRBV5-1 | TGCGCCAGCAGCCTCCGGACAGATCCTTATTATGGCTACACCTTC | CASSLRTDPYYGYTF
TRBJ1-1 | NA | NA | TRBV11-1 | TGTGCCAGCAGCTTAATATTAGGGGGCACTGAAGCTTTCTTT | CASSLILGGTEAFF
TRBJ1-2 | NA | NA | TRBV5-1 | TGCGCCAGCAGCTTGGATTTTAGCTATGGCTACACCTTC | CASSLDFSYGYTF
TRBJ1-1 | NA | NA | TRBV4-1 | TGCGCCAGCAGCTCAACGACTGAGAACACTGAAGCTTTCTTT | CASSSTTENTEAFF
TRBJ2-7 | NA | NA | TRBV7-6 | TGTGCCAGCAGCCGAAGCGGCGGGACAGCCTTTTACGAGCAGTACTTC | CASSRSGGTAFYEQYF
TRBJ1-1 | few | NA | TRBV28 | TGTGCCAGCAGTTTATCTCAGGGGTGGGGTGAAGCTTTCTTT | CASSLSQGWGEAFF
TRBJ1-2 | NA | TRBD1 | TRBV29-1 | TGCAGCGTTGAAATACAGGGGACTCCCTATGGCTACACCTTC | CSVEIQGTPYGYTF
TRBJ2-7 | NA | NA | TRBV7-8 | TGTGCCAGCAGCTTTGGGGCGGTGGGCGAGCAGTACTTC | CASSFGAVGEQYF
TRBJ2-7 | NA | TRBD1 | TRBV5-4 | TGTGCCAGCAGCCTAGACAGGGATGAGCAGTACTTC | CASSLDRDEQYF
TRBJ2-7 | NA | TRBD2 | TRBV4-1 | TGCGCCAGCAGCCAAGATGCCCTAGCGGGACCGTACGAGCAGTACTTC | CASSQDALAGPYEQYF
TRBJ2-5 | NA | NA | TRBV5-1 | TGCGCCAGCAGCTCCGGGTCTGAAGAGACCCAGTACTTC | CASSSGSEETQYF
TRBJ1-2 | NA | TRBD1 | TRBV7-8 | TGTGCCAGCAGTTCGACAGGGCGCTATGGCTACACCTTC | CASSSTGRYGYTF
TRBJ1-1 | NA | NA | TRBV5-6 | TGTGCCAGCAGCTTCCATACTGAAGCTTTCTTT | CASSFHTEAFF
TRBJ2-1 | NA | NA | TRBV2 | TGTGCCAGCGGAGGCGATGAGCAGTTCTTC | CASGGDEQFF